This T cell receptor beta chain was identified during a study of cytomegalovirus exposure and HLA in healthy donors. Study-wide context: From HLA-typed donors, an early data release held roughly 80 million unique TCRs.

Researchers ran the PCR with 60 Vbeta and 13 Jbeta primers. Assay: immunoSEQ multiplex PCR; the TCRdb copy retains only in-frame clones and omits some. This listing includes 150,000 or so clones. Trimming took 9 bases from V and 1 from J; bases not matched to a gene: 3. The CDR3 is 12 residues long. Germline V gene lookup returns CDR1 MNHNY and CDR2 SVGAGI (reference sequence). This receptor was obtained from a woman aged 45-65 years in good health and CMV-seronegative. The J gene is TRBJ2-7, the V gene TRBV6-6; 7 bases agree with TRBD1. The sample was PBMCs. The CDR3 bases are TGTGCCAGTGGGACAGTATCCTACGAGCAGTACTTC. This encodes CASGTVSYEQYF.